These T cell receptor beta chains were read from a single sample in a study of blood T cells in healthy people across ages. MiXCR, run by TCRdb on the 5' RACE reads, gives a single entry per CDR3 protein. The table includes 600,000 to 900,000 distinct CDR3 sequences, under 30% detected once. The same sample was also used in a study of T cells of mothers and their children.

Material for sequencing was blood. Receptors were obtained from a boy younger than 18 in good health. Both conserved end residues are part of each CDR3. A D gene is named only where the DNA matches it firmly. Not all rows give a size; the values are once, few, many and, for expanded clones, a class.

clone_size,d_call,v_call,j_call,cdr3_length,cdr3_aa,cdr3_nt
NA,TRBD1,TRBV10-2,TRBJ2-7,18,CASSEYGTGGKGTYEQYF,TGCGCCAGCAGTGAGTATGGGACAGGGGGCAAAGGCACCTACGAGCAGTACTTC
NA,TRBD1,TRBV7-8,TRBJ1-1,17,CASSPLSGQGANTEAFF,TGTGCCAGCAGCCCTCTTAGTGGACAGGGGGCGAACACTGAAGCTTTCTTT
few,TRBD1,TRBV13,TRBJ2-7,14,CASSYGTEFYEQYF,TGTGCCAGCAGCTACGGGACAGAGTTCTACGAGCAGTACTTC
NA,TRBD1,TRBV9,TRBJ1-6,14,CASSAGQPNSPLHF,TGTGCCAGCAGCGCGGGACAGCCAAATTCACCCCTCCACTTT
NA,NA,TRBV20-1,TRBJ1-5,13,CSASTGYNQPQHF,TGCAGTGCTTCTACAGGTTACAATCAGCCCCAGCATTTT
NA,NA,TRBV12-3/TRBV12-4,TRBJ1-4,14,CASSGTSVHEKLFF,TGTGCCAGCAGTGGGACGTCTGTGCATGAAAAACTGTTTTTT
few,NA,TRBV7-2,TRBJ1-2,15,CASNPEGGLVGGYTF,TGTGCCAGCAACCCCGAGGGGGGACTCGTAGGTGGCTACACCTTC
NA,NA,TRBV6-5,TRBJ1-5,14,CASSYQPESQPQHF,TGTGCCAGCAGTTACCAGCCAGAATCGCAGCCCCAGCATTTT
NA,TRBD1,TRBV4-3,TRBJ1-2,15,CASSQRTGENYGYTF,TGCGCCAGCAGCCAGAGGACAGGGGAGAACTATGGCTACACCTTC
NA,TRBD2,TRBV28,TRBJ2-5,15,CASSLNLAGGETQYF,TGTGCCAGCAGTTTAAATCTTGCGGGAGGGGAGACCCAGTACTTC
NA,TRBD1,TRBV30,TRBJ1-2,12,CAWRDRVYGYTF,TGTGCCTGGAGAGACAGGGTCTATGGCTACACCTTC
many,NA,TRBV20-1,TRBJ1-2,12,CSARQGTYGYTF,TGCAGTGCTCGGCAGGGGACCTATGGCTACACCTTC
many,NA,TRBV4-1,TRBJ2-5,15,CASSQGSGGGETQYF,TGCGCCAGCAGCCAAGGTAGTGGAGGGGGAGAGACCCAGTACTTC
NA,TRBD1,TRBV9,TRBJ1-2,18,CASSAPTGGGPGAYGYTF,TGTGCCAGCAGCGCTCCGACAGGGGGAGGGCCGGGGGCCTATGGCTACACCTTC
NA,NA,TRBV20-1,TRBJ1-5,17,CSARAAGGLFGNQPQHF,TGCAGTGCTAGAGCTGCCGGAGGGCTATTTGGCAATCAGCCCCAGCATTTT
NA,NA,TRBV20-1,TRBJ2-1,14,CSARLGGPANEQFF,TGCAGTGCTAGATTGGGGGGCCCAGCGAATGAGCAGTTCTTC
few,NA,TRBV12-3/TRBV12-4,TRBJ2-3,14,CASSLAGGTHTQYF,TGTGCCAGCAGTTTAGCGGGGGGAACTCATACGCAGTATTTT
NA,NA,TRBV7-9,TRBJ1-2,13,CASSPAWSYGYTF,TGTGCCAGCAGCCCCGCGTGGAGCTATGGCTACACCTTC
NA,TRBD1,TRBV7-9,TRBJ2-1,15,CASSLAGTGRAEQFF,TGTGCCAGCAGCTTAGCAGGGACAGGGAGGGCAGAGCAGTTCTTC
few,TRBD1,TRBV20-1,TRBJ1-6,13,CSARTGDNSPLHF,TGCAGTGCCAGGACAGGCGATAATTCACCCCTCCACTTT
NA,TRBD1,TRBV2,TRBJ1-5,14,CASRGDSDYQPQHF,TGTGCCAGCAGGGGGGACAGTGATTATCAGCCCCAGCATTTT
few,NA,TRBV10-3,TRBJ2-5,12,CAISRGEETQYF,TGTGCCATCAGCCGGGGCGAAGAGACCCAGTACTTC
NA,NA,TRBV6-2/TRBV6-3,TRBJ2-2,17,CASSHPLGRAGTGELFF,TGTGCCAGCAGTCATCCGTTAGGCCGGGCGGGCACCGGGGAGCTGTTTTTT
NA,NA,TRBV28,TRBJ1-5,14,CATLQGARNQPQHF,TGTGCCACTCTACAGGGAGCGCGCAATCAGCCCCAGCATTTT
many,TRBD2,TRBV6-5,TRBJ2-1,15,CASRPSGGTYNEQFF,TGTGCCAGCAGGCCTAGCGGGGGGACCTACAATGAGCAGTTCTTC
once,NA,TRBV18,TRBJ1-4,14,CASSPMGGYEKLFF,TGTGCCAGCTCACCGATGGGAGGGTATGAAAAACTGTTTTTT
few,NA,TRBV21-1,TRBJ1-1,14,CASTLGQTNTEAFF,TGTGCCAGCACTCTGGGACAGACTAACACTGAAGCTTTCTTT